These 26 T cell receptor beta chains were all obtained from the same sample, sequenced in a study of early T cells in non-severe SARS-CoV-2 infection. TCRdb used MiXCR to reprocess the 5' RACE reads, holding one entry per CDR3 protein. Here the sample spans 86,000 or so distinct CDR3 sequences, over 13% being singletons. Sequencing was performed on whole blood. These receptors came from an adult who was a healthcare worker with PCR-confirmed SARS-CoV-2 infection or an uninfected control (not recorded which).

This clonotype has more than one count but fewer than ten. The chain has TRBV29-1 and TRBJ2-1; 11 nucleotides line up with TRBD1. The germline gives CDR1 SQVTM, CDR2 ANQGSEA. This CDR3 comprises 15 residues. V trimming: 4 bases; J trimming: 10 bases; junction bases outside the gene matches: 12. CDR3 nucleotides: TGCAGCGTTGGTTCAGGGACAGGGGGGCAAAGAGAGCAGTTCTTC. Translated, it gives CSVGSGTGGQREQFF.

This clonotype showed up many times. V and J are TRBV6-6 and TRBJ1-5, with D perhaps TRBD1 (5 bases). Germline V gives CDR1 MNHNY, CDR2 SVGAGI (reference sequence). V gave up 6 bases and J gave up 2 bases, with 14 bases separating them. The CDR3 is 15 residues long. CDR3 region: CASSLLLGGNQPQHF. CDR3 in DNA: TGTGCCAGCAGCCTGCTCCTGGGGGGCAATCAGCCCCAGCATTTT.

The chain carries TRBV2 and TRBJ1-1, with a tentative D call TRBD1 (5 bases). The CDR3 spans 14 residues. The V end lost 5 bases, the J end lost 3 bases, and 13 bases lay between the germline ends. Per germline, CDR1 SNHLY and CDR2 FYNNEI. CDR3 sequence reads: CASSRPGEDTEAFF. The CDR3 region has the DNA TGTGCCAGCAGTCGGCCGGGGGAGGACACTGAAGCTTTCTTT.

The CDR3 DNA follows: TGTGCCAGCAGCTTAGCGGGACTAGCAGATACGCAGTATTTT. Translated, it gives CASSLAGLADTQYF. The chain combines TRBV7-2 with TRBJ2-3; 8 bases are a match to TRBD2. Unmatched junction bases numbered 0, after V lost 0 bases and J lost 4 bases. Germline CDR1 is SGHTA and CDR2 is FQGNSA. The CDR3 extends over 14 amino acids.

The chain has TRBV25-1 and TRBJ1-2; TRBD1 matches 7 bases. CDR3 length: 13 residues. Germline V gives CDR1 MGHDK, CDR2 SYGVNS. Trimming at V came to 3 bases and at J to 8 bases, leaving 6 bases not matched to a gene. The CDR3 DNA follows: TGTGCCAGCAGTGAGACAGGGTCGCGGGGCTACACCTTC. Its protein product is CASSETGSRGYTF.

This clonotype was seen only a few times. The V call is TRBV13, the J call TRBJ2-7; 7 bases line up with TRBD1. Trimming took 5 bases from V and 2 from J; bases not matched to a gene: 3. Per germline, CDR1 PRHDT and CDR2 FYEKMQ (reference sequence). This CDR3 spans 13 amino acids. The CDR3 protein is CASSPGQAYEQYF. In nucleotides, the CDR3 is TGTGCCAGCAGCCCTGGACAGGCCTACGAGCAGTACTTC.

This clonotype was detected ten times or more. The chain combines TRBV6-1 with TRBJ2-7; no definite D call. This CDR3 region has 14 residues. The V end was cut by 3 bases, the J end by 1 base, with 10 bases between. The germline V gene has CDR1 MNHNS and CDR2 SASEGT. This chain's CDR3 is CASSDRAPSYEQYF. The DNA of the CDR3 is TGTGCCAGCAGTGATCGGGCCCCGTCCTACGAGCAGTACTTC.

The gene calls are TRBV20-1 and TRBJ2-7, with 7 bases matching TRBD1. Germline CDR1 reads DFQATT; CDR2 reads SNEGSKA (reference sequence). The CDR3 is 12 residues long. J was trimmed by 1 base and V by 4 bases; bases with no gene match: 1. The CDR3 loop is CSATDRSYEQYF. As DNA, the CDR3 is TGCAGTGCTACGGACAGGTCCTACGAGCAGTACTTC.

The genes are TRBV3-1 and TRBJ2-7, with 7 positions matching TRBD2. CDR3 length: 16 amino acids. Germline CDR1 is LGHDT and CDR2 is YNNKEL (reference sequence). J was trimmed by 3 bases and V by 4 bases; bases with no gene match: 12. CDR3 in amino acids: CASSLEGAGAGYEQYF. The CDR3, as DNA: TGTGCCAGCAGCCTCGAAGGGGCGGGAGCCGGCTACGAGCAGTACTTC.

The J gene is TRBJ2-5, the V gene TRBV7-9; tentatively, D is TRBD1 or TRBD2 (6 bases each). V lost 6 bases to trimming and J lost 1 base, with 12 bases between them. The germline gives CDR1 SEHNR, CDR2 FQNEAQ (reference sequence). The CDR3 runs 14 residues. CDR3: CASSTGGAQETQYF. The CDR3 DNA reads TGTGCCAGCAGTACCGGGGGCGCCCAAGAGACCCAGTACTTC.

This clonotype was seen at least ten times. The chain is built from TRBV5-4 and TRBJ2-7; the D gene is possibly TRBD2 (6 bases). Germline lookup yields CDR1 SGHNT and CDR2 YYREEE (reference sequence). V was pared by 4 bases and J by 6 bases, with 20 bases between. The CDR3 has 15 amino acids. The CDR3 nucleotides are TGTGCCAGCAGCATGCCGACTAGTGTGGAAGTCGAGCAGTACTTC. It specifies CASSMPTSVEVEQYF.

The chain has TRBV20-1 and TRBJ1-2; 8 bases fit TRBD1. Germline trimming cut 1 base from V and 1 base from J; bases unmatched to any gene: 5. Germline CDR1 reads DFQATT; CDR2 reads SNEGSKA (reference sequence). The CDR3 is 15 amino acids. The CDR3 here is CSARALTGDNYGYTF. The DNA for the CDR3 is TGCAGTGCTAGAGCCCTGACAGGGGATAACTATGGCTACACCTTC.

The chain has TRBV28 and TRBJ1-5; D not certain. The CDR3 length is 15 residues. Trimming shortened V by 6 bases and J by 2 bases, and 14 bases separated the two germline ends. Germline CDR1 reads MDHEN; CDR2 reads SYDVKM. The DNA of the CDR3 is TGTGCCAGCAGGGGGTTGGTAGACGGCAATCAGCCCCAGCATTTT. Translating gives CASRGLVDGNQPQHF.

This clonotype was detected only a few times. This chain uses TRBV7-9 with TRBJ2-2; 7 bases are a match to TRBD1. CDR3 length: 16 amino acids. The germline V gene has CDR1 SEHNR and CDR2 FQNEAQ (reference sequence). Germline trimming cut 2 bases from V and 4 bases from J; bases unmatched to any gene: 7. CDR3 sequence (DNA): TGTGCCAGCAGCTTAAGAGGGGGCCGAGGCACCGGGGAGCTGTTTTTT. It codes for CASSLRGGRGTGELFF.

This clonotype was observed at least ten times. This rearrangement joins TRBV7-6 to TRBJ2-5; 10 bases agree with TRBD2. The germline CDR1 and CDR2 sequences are SGHVS and FNYEAQ. This CDR3 has 14 amino acids. Germline trimming cut 3 bases from V and 3 bases from J; bases unmatched to any gene: 1. CDR3 in DNA: TGTGCCAGCAGCTTGGGACTAGCGAAAGAGACCCAGTACTTC. This encodes CASSLGLAKETQYF. Complete variable domain (other parts from reference TRBV7-6 and TRBJ2-5): GAGVSQSPRYKVTKRGQDVALRCDPISGHVSLYWYRQALGQGPEFLTYFNYEAQQDKSGLPNDRFSAERPEGSISTLTIQRTEQRDSAMYRCASSLGLAKETQYFGPGTRLLVL.

The V and J genes are TRBV11-2 and TRBJ2-3, with D hard to call. V lost 5 bases and J 0 bases, leaving 9 bases between the germline ends. The germline gives CDR1 SGHAT, CDR2 FQNNGV. CDR3 length equals 14 residues. The CDR3 region is CASSRLTSTDTQYF. For the CDR3, the DNA is TGTGCCAGCAGCCGACTCACTAGCACAGATACGCAGTATTTT.

This chain links TRBV10-2 with TRBJ2-1; TRBD2 matches at 9 bases. Germline lookup yields CDR1 WSHSY and CDR2 SAAADI. This CDR3 spans 18 amino acids. V gave up 3 bases and J gave up 4 bases; unmatched junction bases: 13. The CDR3 sequence is CASSDEGQRGDPYNEQFF. For the CDR3, the DNA is TGCGCCAGCAGTGACGAGGGCCAGCGGGGGGACCCGTACAATGAGCAGTTCTTC.

This chain joins TRBV6-1 and TRBJ1-2; 7 nucleotides agree with TRBD1. CDR3 size: 14 residues. Per the germline V gene, CDR1 is MNHNS and CDR2 is SASEGT. J was trimmed by 5 bases and V by 6 bases; bases with no gene match: 9. The CDR3 protein is CASRLRQGAYGYTF. The CDR3 nucleotides are TGTGCCAGCAGACTTAGACAGGGAGCATATGGCTACACCTTC.

As regards this clonotype: A much larger clone sits a single nucleotide away, making a read error possible. The chain joins TRBV4-1 to TRBJ2-7; 7 bases fit TRBD1. CDR3 length: 14 amino acids. V trimming: 1 base; J trimming: 3 bases; junction bases outside the gene matches: 3. Germline V CDR1 and CDR2: MGHRA, YSYEKL. CDR3 sequence reads: CASSQGQGVYEQYF. Written as DNA, the CDR3 is TGCGCCAGCAGCCAAGGACAGGGAGTCTACGAGCAGTACTTC.

The gene calls are TRBV7-3 and TRBJ1-1; TRBD1 might be the D (5 bases). Between the trimmed V and J ends, which lost 5 bases and 1 base, there was a span of 8 bases. The CDR3 is 13 residues long. From germline, CDR1 is SGHTA and CDR2 FQGTGA. CDR3 bases: TGTGCCAGCAGCCAACAGGAGAACACTGAAGCTTTCTTT. Protein: CASSQQENTEAFF.

Ten or more counts support this clonotype. The V gene is TRBV12-3 or TRBV12-4, the J gene TRBJ2-5; 7 bases match TRBD2. Germline trimming cut 3 bases from V and 3 bases from J; bases unmatched to any gene: 4. The CDR3 is 14 amino acids. The CDR3, as DNA: TGTGCCAGCAGTTTCTGGAGCGGGAAAGAGACCCAGTACTTC. This encodes CASSFWSGKETQYF.

The chain uses TRBV11-1 and TRBJ2-5; 9 positions agree with TRBD2. V was clipped by 5 bases and J by 2 bases; unmatched bases: 18. Germline V gene lookup returns CDR1 SGHAT and CDR2 FQDESV (reference sequence). CDR3 length equals 19 residues. The CDR3 loop is CASSTMASGISYTQETQYF. The DNA for the CDR3 is TGTGCCAGCAGCACAATGGCTAGCGGGATTTCGTACACTCAAGAGACCCAGTACTTC.

This clonotype was seen repeatedly, ten times or more. The chain joins TRBV11-2 to TRBJ2-2; 7 positions agree with TRBD2. Unmatched junction bases numbered 3, after V lost 11 bases and J lost 0 bases. CDR3 length equals 13 residues. CDR1 and CDR2 (germline): SGHAT, FQNNGV. The chain's CDR3 is CAYGGTNTGELFF. As DNA, the CDR3 is TGTGCCTACGGGGGGACGAACACCGGGGAGCTGTTTTTT.

The sample holds many counts of this clonotype. V usage is TRBV4-1 and J usage is TRBJ1-4; D unresolved. Trimming removed 1 base from V and 0 bases from J, with 9 bases in between. CDR3 length: 16 residues. Germline V gene lookup returns CDR1 MGHRA and CDR2 YSYEKL. The CDR3 is CASSQGYIPTNEKLFF. As DNA, the CDR3 is TGCGCCAGCAGCCAAGGGTACATTCCAACTAATGAAAAACTGTTTTTT.

This clonotype was counted between two and nine times. This chain connects TRBV20-1 to TRBJ1-1, with D possibly TRBD1 on 6 matching bases. CDR1 and CDR2 (germline): DFQATT, SNEGSKA (reference sequence). Trimming stripped 0 bases from V and 0 bases from J, with 11 bases between. The CDR3 is 15 amino acids. The CDR3 DNA follows: TGCAGTGCTAGAGATCCCCGGACAGTGAACACTGAAGCTTTCTTT. Translated, it gives CSARDPRTVNTEAFF.

This clonotype appeared a few times. The chain links TRBV29-1 to TRBJ2-1; D is unresolved. CDR3 length equals 14 residues. The V end lost 4 bases, the J end lost 2 bases, and 12 bases lay between the germline ends. CDR1 is SQVTM and CDR2 is ANQGSEA in the germline V gene. Here the CDR3 reads CSVGQDLPYNEQFF. CDR3 DNA: TGCAGCGTTGGCCAGGATCTCCCCTACAATGAGCAGTTCTTC.